This record covers a single T cell receptor (beta chain). What it binds is unknown. This entry belongs to a study of CD8+ T cells in alopecia areata. Whole-study results and caveats: Clonality exceeded that of normal scalp in lesional scalp, most notably in alopecia totalis/universalis.

Reverse transcribed after extraction, RNA yielded cDNA as the sequencing template. Profiled with immunoSEQ multiplex PCR; TCRdb holds only in-frame clones, not every one. In the table there are 200,000 to 250,000 clones, 50% to 60% of which are singletons. Germline V lookup: CDR1 SQVTM, CDR2 ANQGSEA. The length of the CDR3 is 15 residues. The junction had 9 bases not matched to a gene; V was cut back by 1 base and J by 4 bases. Peripheral blood and lesional scalp punch biopsies were taken from alopecia areata patients. This sequence joins TRBV29-1 and TRBJ1-2, with 7 positions matching TRBD1. The material was CD4+ T cells sorted from blood, obtained at week 0. The clonotype comes from a human donor with alopecia areata. CDR3 nucleotide sequence: TGCAGCGTTGAAGTTTTAAGGGGGCGCTTCTATGGCTACACCTTC. Translating gives CSVEVLRGRFYGYTF.